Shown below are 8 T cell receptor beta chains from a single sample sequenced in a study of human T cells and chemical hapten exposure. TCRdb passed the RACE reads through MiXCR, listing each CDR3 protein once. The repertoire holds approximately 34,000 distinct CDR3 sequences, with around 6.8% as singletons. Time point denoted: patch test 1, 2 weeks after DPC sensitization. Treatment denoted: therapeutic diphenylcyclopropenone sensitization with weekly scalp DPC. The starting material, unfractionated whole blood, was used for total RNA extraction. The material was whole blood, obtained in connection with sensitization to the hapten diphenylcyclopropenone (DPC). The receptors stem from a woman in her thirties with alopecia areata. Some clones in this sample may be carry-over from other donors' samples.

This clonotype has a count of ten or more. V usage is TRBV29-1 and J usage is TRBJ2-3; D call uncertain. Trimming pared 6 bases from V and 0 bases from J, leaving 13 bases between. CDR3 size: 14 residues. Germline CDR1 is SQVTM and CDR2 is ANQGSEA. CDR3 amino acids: CSVVRAASTDTQYF. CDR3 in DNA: TGCAGCGTAGTCAGAGCCGCTAGCACAGATACGCAGTATTTT.

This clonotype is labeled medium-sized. The CDR3: CASSLQVGDTQYF. As DNA, the CDR3 is TGTGCCAGCAGTTTGCAGGTAGGAGATACGCAGTATTTT. The chain joins TRBV28 to TRBJ2-3; D is undetermined. The CDR3 length is 13 residues. Germline CDR1 is MDHEN and CDR2 is SYDVKM. The ends were cut back, 3 bases at V and 5 bases at J, with 9 bases in the middle.

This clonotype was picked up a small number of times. This CDR3 is CASSYSPGLLDTQYF. The DNA for the CDR3 is TGTGCCAGCAGTTACTCGCCTGGACTTTTAGATACGCAGTATTTT. The chain uses TRBV6-2 or TRBV6-3 and TRBJ2-3; weak D call: TRBD2 (5 bases). The CDR3 consists of 15 residues. CDR1 MNHEY and CDR2 SVGEGT come from the germline V gene. The V end was cut by 0 bases, the J end by 5 bases, with 12 bases between.

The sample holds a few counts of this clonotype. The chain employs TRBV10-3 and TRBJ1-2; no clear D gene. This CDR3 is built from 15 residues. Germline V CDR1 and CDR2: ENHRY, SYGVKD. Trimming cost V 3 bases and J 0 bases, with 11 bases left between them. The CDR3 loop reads CAISDSKPPNYGYTF. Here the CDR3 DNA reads TGTGCCATCAGTGATTCCAAACCCCCTAACTATGGCTACACCTTC.

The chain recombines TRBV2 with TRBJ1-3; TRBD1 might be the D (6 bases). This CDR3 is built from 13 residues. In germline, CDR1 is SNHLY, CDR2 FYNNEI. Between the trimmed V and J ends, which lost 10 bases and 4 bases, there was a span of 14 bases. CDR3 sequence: CAKSTGPGNTIYF. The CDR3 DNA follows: TGTGCCAAATCAACAGGGCCGGGAAACACCATATATTTT.

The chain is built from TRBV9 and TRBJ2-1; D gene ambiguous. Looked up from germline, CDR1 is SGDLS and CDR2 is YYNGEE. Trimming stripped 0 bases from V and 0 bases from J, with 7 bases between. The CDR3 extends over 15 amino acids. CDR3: CASSVESSSYNEQFF. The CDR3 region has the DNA TGTGCCAGCAGCGTAGAAAGTAGCTCCTACAATGAGCAGTTCTTC.

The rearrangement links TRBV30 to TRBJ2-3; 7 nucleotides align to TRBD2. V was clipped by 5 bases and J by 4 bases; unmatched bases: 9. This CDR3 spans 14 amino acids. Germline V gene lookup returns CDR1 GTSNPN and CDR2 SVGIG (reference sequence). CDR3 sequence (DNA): TGTGCCTGGTTTGCTAGCGGATTCCCAGATACGCAGTATTTT. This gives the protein CAWFASGFPDTQYF.

CDR3 protein: CAWSYRGGTEAFF. The CDR3 DNA follows: TGTGCCTGGAGTTACAGGGGAGGGACTGAAGCTTTCTTT. The gene calls are TRBV30 and TRBJ1-1; 7 bases match TRBD1. CDR1 and CDR2 (germline): GTSNPN, SVGIG (reference sequence). The CDR3 consists of 13 residues. Trimming at V came to 2 bases and at J to 5 bases, leaving 5 bases not matched to a gene.